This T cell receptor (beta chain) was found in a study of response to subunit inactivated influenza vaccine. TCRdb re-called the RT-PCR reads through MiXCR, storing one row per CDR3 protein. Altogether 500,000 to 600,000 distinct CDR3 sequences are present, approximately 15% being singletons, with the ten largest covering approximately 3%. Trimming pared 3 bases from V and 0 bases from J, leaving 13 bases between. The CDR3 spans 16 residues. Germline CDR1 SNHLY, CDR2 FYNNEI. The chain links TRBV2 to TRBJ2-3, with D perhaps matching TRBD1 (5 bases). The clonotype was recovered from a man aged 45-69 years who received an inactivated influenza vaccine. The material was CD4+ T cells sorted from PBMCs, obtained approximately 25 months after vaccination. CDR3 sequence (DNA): TGTGCCAGCAGTGACCTGTGGACAACAAGCACAGATACGCAGTATTTT. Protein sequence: CASSDLWTTSTDTQYF. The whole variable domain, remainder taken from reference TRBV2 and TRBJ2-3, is EPEVTQTPSHQVTQMGQEVILRCVPISNHLYFYWYRQILGQKVEFLVSFYNNEISEKSEIFDDQFSVERPDGSNFTLKIRSTKLEDSAMYFCASSDLWTTSTDTQYFGPGTRLTVL.